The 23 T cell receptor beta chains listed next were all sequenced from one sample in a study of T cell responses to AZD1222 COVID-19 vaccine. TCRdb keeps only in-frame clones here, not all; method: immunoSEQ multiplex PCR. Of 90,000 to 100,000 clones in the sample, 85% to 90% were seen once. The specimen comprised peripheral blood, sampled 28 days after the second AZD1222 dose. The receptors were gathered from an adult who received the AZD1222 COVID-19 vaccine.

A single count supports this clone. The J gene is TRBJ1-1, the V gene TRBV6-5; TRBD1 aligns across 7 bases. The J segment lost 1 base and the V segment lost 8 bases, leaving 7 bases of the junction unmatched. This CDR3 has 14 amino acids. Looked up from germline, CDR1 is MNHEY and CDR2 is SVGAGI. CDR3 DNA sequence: TGTGCCAGCTCCCGACAGGGAAGGAACACTGAAGCTTTCTTT. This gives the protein CASSRQGRNTEAFF.

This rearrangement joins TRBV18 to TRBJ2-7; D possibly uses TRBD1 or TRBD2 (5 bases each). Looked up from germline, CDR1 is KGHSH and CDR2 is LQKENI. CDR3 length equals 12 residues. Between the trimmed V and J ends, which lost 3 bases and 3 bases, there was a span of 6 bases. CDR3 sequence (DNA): TGTGCCAGCTCACCTGGGGGCTACGAGCAGTACTTC. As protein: CASSPGGYEQYF.

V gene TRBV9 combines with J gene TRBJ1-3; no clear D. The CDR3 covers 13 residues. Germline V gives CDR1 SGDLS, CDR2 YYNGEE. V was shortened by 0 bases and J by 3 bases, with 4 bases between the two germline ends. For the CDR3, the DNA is TGTGCCAGCAGCGTAGAGAATGGAAACACCATATATTTT. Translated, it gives CASSVENGNTIYF.

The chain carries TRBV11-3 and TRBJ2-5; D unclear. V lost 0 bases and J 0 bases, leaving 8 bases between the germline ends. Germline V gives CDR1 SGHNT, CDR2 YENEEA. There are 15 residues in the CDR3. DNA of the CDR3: TGTGCCAGCAGCTTAGAGGGTCTTTACCAAGAGACCCAGTACTTC. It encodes CASSLEGLYQETQYF.

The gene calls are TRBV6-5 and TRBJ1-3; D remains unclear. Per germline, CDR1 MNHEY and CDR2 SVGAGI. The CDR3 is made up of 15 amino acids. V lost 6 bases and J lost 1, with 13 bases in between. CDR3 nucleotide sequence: TGTGCCAGCAGCGAGGGAGGTTTTTCTGGAAACACCATATATTTT. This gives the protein CASSEGGFSGNTIYF.

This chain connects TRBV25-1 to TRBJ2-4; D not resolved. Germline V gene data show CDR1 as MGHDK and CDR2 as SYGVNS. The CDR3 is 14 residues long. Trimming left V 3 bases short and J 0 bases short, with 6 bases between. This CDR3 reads CASSDPAAKNIQYF. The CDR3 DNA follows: TGTGCCAGCAGTGATCCGGCAGCCAAAAACATTCAGTACTTC.

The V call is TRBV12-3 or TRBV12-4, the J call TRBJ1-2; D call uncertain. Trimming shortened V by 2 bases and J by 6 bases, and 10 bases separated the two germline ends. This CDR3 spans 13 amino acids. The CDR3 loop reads CASSLWGRDGYTF. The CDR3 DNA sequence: TGTGCCAGCAGTTTATGGGGTAGAGATGGCTACACCTTC.

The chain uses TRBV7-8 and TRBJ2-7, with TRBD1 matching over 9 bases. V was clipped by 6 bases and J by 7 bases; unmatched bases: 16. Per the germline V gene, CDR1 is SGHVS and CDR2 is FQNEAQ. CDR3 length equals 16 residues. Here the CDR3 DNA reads TGTGCCAGCAGTGAGGCCACAGGGGGCTTTTCGGGGGAGCAGTACTTC. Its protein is CASSEATGGFSGEQYF.

The CDR3 region has the DNA TGTGCCAGCAGATACAGGGGCGGCACTGAAGCTTTCTTT. Protein product: CASRYRGGTEAFF. The chain is built from TRBV2 and TRBJ1-1; TRBD1 agrees at 7 bases. The CDR3 has 13 amino acids. V dropped 6 bases and J dropped 4; count of bases not matched to a gene: 5. Germline CDR1 is SNHLY and CDR2 is FYNNEI. Together with reference TRBV2 and TRBJ1-1, the CDR3 gives the full variable domain: EPEVTQTPSHQVTQMGQEVILRCVPISNHLYFYWYRQILGQKVEFLVSFYNNEISEKSEIFDDQFSVERPDGSNFTLKIRSTKLEDSAMYFCASRYRGGTEAFFGQGTRLTVV.

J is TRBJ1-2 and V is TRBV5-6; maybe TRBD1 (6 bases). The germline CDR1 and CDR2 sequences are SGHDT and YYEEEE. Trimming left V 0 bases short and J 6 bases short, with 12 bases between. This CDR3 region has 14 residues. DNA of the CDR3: TGTGCCAGCAGCTTGGGACAGGCTGGGGATGGCTACACCTTC. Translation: CASSLGQAGDGYTF.

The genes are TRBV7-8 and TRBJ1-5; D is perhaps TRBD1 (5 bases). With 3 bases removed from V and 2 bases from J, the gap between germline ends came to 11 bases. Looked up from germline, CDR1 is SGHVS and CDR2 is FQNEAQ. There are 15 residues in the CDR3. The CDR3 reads CASSFSGGGNQPQHF. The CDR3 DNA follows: TGTGCCAGCAGCTTCAGTGGGGGGGGCAATCAGCCCCAGCATTTT.

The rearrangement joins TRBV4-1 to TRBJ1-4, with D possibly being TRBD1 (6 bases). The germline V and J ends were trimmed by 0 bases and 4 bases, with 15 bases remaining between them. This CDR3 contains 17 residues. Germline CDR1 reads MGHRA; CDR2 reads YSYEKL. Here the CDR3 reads CASSQDGGQPGNEKLFF. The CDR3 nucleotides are TGCGCCAGCAGCCAAGATGGGGGACAACCTGGTAATGAAAAACTGTTTTTT.

This chain's CDR3 is CASSPNEGMNTEAFF. The CDR3 DNA reads as TGTGCCAGCTCACCTAATGAGGGGATGAACACTGAAGCTTTCTTT. This rearrangement joins TRBV18 to TRBJ1-1; tentatively, D is TRBD1 (5 bases). The length of the CDR3 is 15 residues. Trimming cost V 3 bases and J 0 bases, with 11 bases left between them. Per the germline V gene, CDR1 is KGHSH and CDR2 is LQKENI. The entire variable domain, with the rest obtained from reference TRBV18 and TRBJ1-1, is as follows: NAGVMQNPRHLVRRRGQEARLRCSPMKGHSHVYWYRQLPEEGLKFMVYLQKENIIDESGMPKERFSAEFPKEGPSILRIQQVVRGDSAAYFCASSPNEGMNTEAFFGQGTRLTVV.

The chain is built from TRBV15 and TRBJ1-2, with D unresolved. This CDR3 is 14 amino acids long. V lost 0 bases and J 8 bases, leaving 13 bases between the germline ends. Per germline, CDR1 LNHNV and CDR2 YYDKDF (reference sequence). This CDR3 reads CATSRDTGSAGYTF. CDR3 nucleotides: TGTGCCACCAGCAGAGATACCGGGTCGGCGGGCTACACCTTC.

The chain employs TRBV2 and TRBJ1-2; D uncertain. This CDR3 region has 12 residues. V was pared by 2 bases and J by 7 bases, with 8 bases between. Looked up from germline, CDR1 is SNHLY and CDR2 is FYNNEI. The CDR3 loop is CASSEQWGGYTF. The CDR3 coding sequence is TGTGCCAGCAGTGAACAGTGGGGTGGCTACACCTTC.

CDR3 DNA sequence: TGTGCCAGTAGTATCCTGGGACAGGTCGATAGCGAGCAGTACTTC. Translation gives CASSILGQVDSEQYF. V usage is TRBV19 and J usage is TRBJ2-7; 8 positions match TRBD1. CDR3 size: 15 residues. Per the germline V gene, CDR1 is LNHDA and CDR2 is SQIVND (reference sequence). V shed 3 bases and J 6 bases; nucleotides not matched to a gene: 10.

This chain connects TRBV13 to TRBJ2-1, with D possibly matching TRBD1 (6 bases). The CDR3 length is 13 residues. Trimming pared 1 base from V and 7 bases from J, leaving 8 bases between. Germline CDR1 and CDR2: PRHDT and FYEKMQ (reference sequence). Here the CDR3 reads CASSLEGVNEQFF. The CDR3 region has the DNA TGTGCCAGCAGCTTAGAGGGGGTAAATGAGCAGTTCTTC.

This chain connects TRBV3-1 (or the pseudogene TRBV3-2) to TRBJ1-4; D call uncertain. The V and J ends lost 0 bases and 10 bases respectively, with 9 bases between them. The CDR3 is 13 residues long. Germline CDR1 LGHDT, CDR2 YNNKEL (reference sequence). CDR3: CASSQDRRGKLFF. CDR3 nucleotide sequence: TGTGCCAGCAGCCAAGATCGGCGGGGAAAACTGTTTTTT.

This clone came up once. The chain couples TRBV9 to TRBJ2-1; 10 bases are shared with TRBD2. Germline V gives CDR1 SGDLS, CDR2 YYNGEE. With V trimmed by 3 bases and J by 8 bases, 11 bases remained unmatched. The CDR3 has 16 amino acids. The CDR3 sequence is CASSAPGQRGGDEQFF. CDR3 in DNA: TGTGCCAGCAGCGCCCCTGGACAGCGGGGGGGCGATGAGCAGTTCTTC.

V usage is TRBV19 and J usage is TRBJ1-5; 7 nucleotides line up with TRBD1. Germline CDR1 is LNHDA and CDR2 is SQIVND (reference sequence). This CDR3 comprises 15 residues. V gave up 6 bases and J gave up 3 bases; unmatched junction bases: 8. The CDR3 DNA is TGTGCCAGTAGCAGGGACAGTAGCAACAATCAGCCCCAGCATTTT. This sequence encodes CASSRDSSNNQPQHF.

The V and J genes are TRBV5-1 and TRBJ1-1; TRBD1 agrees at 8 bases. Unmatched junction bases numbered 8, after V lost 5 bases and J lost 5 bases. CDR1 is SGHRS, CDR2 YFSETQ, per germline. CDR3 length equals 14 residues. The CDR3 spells CASSLTGATTEAFF. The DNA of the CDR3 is TGCGCCAGCAGTTTGACAGGGGCAACAACTGAAGCTTTCTTT.

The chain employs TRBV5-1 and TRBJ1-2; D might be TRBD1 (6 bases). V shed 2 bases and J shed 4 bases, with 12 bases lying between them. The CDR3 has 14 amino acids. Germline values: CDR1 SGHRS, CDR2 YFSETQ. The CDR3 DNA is TGCGCCAGCAGCTTCCGGGGGCAAGGCTATGGCTACACCTTC. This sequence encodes CASSFRGQGYGYTF.

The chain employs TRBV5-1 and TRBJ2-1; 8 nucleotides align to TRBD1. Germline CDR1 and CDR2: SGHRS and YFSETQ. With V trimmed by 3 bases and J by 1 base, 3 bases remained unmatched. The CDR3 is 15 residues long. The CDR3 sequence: CASSSNRGSYNEQFF. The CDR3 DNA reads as TGCGCCAGCAGCTCAAACAGGGGGTCCTACAATGAGCAGTTCTTC.